Following are 15 T cell receptor beta chains from one sample sequenced in a study of blood T cell repertoires in COVID-19. Assay used: immunoSEQ multiplex PCR; TCRdb lists only in-frame clones, some missing. The data show under 350,000 clones, with roughly nine tenths seen just once and under 2.5% held by the top ten. The specimen sequenced was PBMCs or T cells enriched from blood (not recorded which). Receptors were obtained from a woman in her fifties or sixties who had recovered from COVID-19.

Worth noting for this clone: Its ends do not fully match the called genes, so a read error is possible. The sample has other DNA sequences that encode this CDR3 too. The chain has TRBV11-3 and TRBJ2-7, with 11 bases lining up with TRBD1. The CDR3 is made up of 14 amino acids. The germline gives CDR1 SGHNT, CDR2 YENEEA. The CDR3 DNA reads as TGTGCCAGCAGTTTAGGGACAGGGGGTTACGAGCAGTACTTC. Translated, it gives CASSLGTGGYEQYF.

V usage is TRBV5-1 and J usage is TRBJ2-2; TRBD2 matches at 10 bases. The CDR3 spans 16 residues. From germline, CDR1 is SGHRS and CDR2 YFSETQ. Trimming removed 5 bases from V and 3 bases from J; junction bases left unmatched: 7. The CDR3 DNA is TGCGCCAGCAGACCTAATAGCGGGGGGTACACCGGGGAGCTGTTTTTT. It is translated as CASRPNSGGYTGELFF. Combining the CDR3 with reference TRBV5-1 and TRBJ2-2 gives the whole variable domain KAGVTQTPRYLIKTRGQQVTLSCSPISGHRSVSWYQQTPGQGLQFLFEYFSETQRNKGNFPGRFSGRQFSNSRSEMNVSTLELGDSALYLCASRPNSGGYTGELFFGEGSRLTVL.

This rearrangement joins TRBV3-1 (or the pseudogene TRBV3-2) to TRBJ1-2, with 8 bases that match TRBD1. The ends lost 2 bases at V and 6 bases at J; junction bases unmatched: 5. This CDR3 has 14 amino acids. Germline V lookup: CDR1 LGHDT, CDR2 YNNKEL (reference sequence). The CDR3 reads CASSQITGGNGYTF. Written as DNA, the CDR3 is TGTGCCAGCAGCCAAATAACAGGGGGGAATGGCTACACCTTC.

This clone occurred a few times. The gene calls are TRBV29-1 and TRBJ2-7; 8 nucleotides agree with TRBD1. The CDR3 loop spans 14 amino acids. With 6 bases clipped from V and 1 base from J, the junction kept 8 bases outside the gene matches. CDR1 and CDR2 from the germline V gene are SQVTM and ANQGSEA. CDR3 loop: CSVADRVKSYEQYF. DNA for the CDR3: TGCAGCGTGGCGGACAGGGTTAAATCCTACGAGCAGTACTTC.

The rearrangement joins TRBV5-1 to TRBJ1-1; TRBD1 matches 8 bases. The length of the CDR3 is 13 residues. V was clipped by 6 bases and J by 0 bases; unmatched bases: 1. Germline values: CDR1 SGHRS, CDR2 YFSETQ. The CDR3 region is CASTGGMNTEAFF. DNA of the CDR3: TGCGCCAGCACAGGGGGCATGAACACTGAAGCTTTCTTT.

The rearrangement links TRBV21-1 to TRBJ2-3; TRBD2, as called in the table, went unchecked against the DNA. TRBV21-1 has pseudogene status. CDR3 length: 18 amino acids. The CDR3 DNA reads TGTGCCAGCAGCAAAGCGCCCCGGCTAGCGGGAATGGCAGATACGCAGTATTTT. It encodes CASSKAPRLAGMADTQYF.

J is TRBJ2-7 and V is TRBV10-3; TRBD2 agrees at 7 bases. In germline, CDR1 is ENHRY, CDR2 SYGVKD. The V gene end was trimmed by 6 bases and the J gene end by 3 bases; junction bases not matched to a gene: 2. The CDR3 loop spans 12 amino acids. The CDR3 here is CAIRGLDYEQYF. CDR3 nucleotide sequence: TGTGCCATCAGAGGACTAGACTACGAGCAGTACTTC.

The gene calls are TRBV30 and TRBJ1-5; 9 bases agree with TRBD1. In germline, CDR1 is GTSNPN, CDR2 SVGIG (reference sequence). V was clipped by 3 bases and J by 6 bases; unmatched bases: 3. The CDR3 consists of 13 residues. DNA of the CDR3: TGTGCCTGGAGACGACAGGGGGGTCAGCCCCAGCATTTT. The encoded protein is CAWRRQGGQPQHF.

The genes are TRBV5-4 and TRBJ2-3; 7 nucleotides line up with TRBD2. Germline V CDR1 and CDR2: SGHNT, YYREEE (reference sequence). The J segment lost 3 bases and the V segment lost 0 bases, leaving 10 bases of the junction unmatched. This CDR3 is 17 amino acids long. The CDR3 nucleotides read TGTGCCAGCAGCTTGGGGTCTGGCGGGAGAAGTACAGATACGCAGTATTTT. The encoded protein is CASSLGSGGRSTDTQYF.

The rearrangement joins TRBV9 to TRBJ1-5, with 8 bases aligning to TRBD1. Germline values: CDR1 SGDLS, CDR2 YYNGEE. After removal of 2 bases from V and 3 bases from J, the junction contained 4 bases not matched to a gene. The CDR3 sequence is 15 residues long. CDR3 amino acids: CASSVQGQDNQPQHF. Here the CDR3 DNA reads TGTGCCAGCAGCGTCCAGGGACAGGACAATCAGCCCCAGCATTTT.

The V gene is TRBV30, the J gene TRBJ1-4; D is ambiguous. CDR1 and CDR2 (germline): GTSNPN, SVGIG (reference sequence). V was shortened by 2 bases and J by 1 base, with 8 bases between the two germline ends. The CDR3 runs to 14 residues. CDR3 region: CAWSPGRTNEKLFF. CDR3 DNA: TGTGCCTGGAGTCCGGGGAGAACTAATGAAAAACTGTTTTTT. Full variable domain (outside the CDR3, taken from reference TRBV30 and TRBJ1-4): SQTIHQWPATLVQPVGSPLSLECTVEGTSNPNLYWYRQAAGRGLQLLFYSVGIGQISSEVPQNLSASRPQDRQFILSSKKLLLSDSGFYLCAWSPGRTNEKLFFGSGTQLSVL.

This chain links TRBV29-1 with TRBJ2-7; weak D call: TRBD2 (6 bases). The CDR3 consists of 12 residues. V was trimmed by 4 bases and J by 7 bases, leaving 14 bases between them. Per the germline V gene, CDR1 is SQVTM and CDR2 is ANQGSEA. In nucleotides, the CDR3 is TGCAGCGTTGGAATCGGGGGTGAGGAGCAGTACTTC. Translating it yields CSVGIGGEEQYF.

The chain has TRBV28 and TRBJ2-7; the D gene is possibly TRBD2 (5 bases). The CDR3 extends over 12 amino acids. The V gene's germline CDR1 is MDHEN and CDR2 SYDVKM. Trimming cost V 6 bases and J 2 bases, with 8 bases left between them. The CDR3 region has the DNA TGTGCCAGCAGGTCCGGGACCTACGAGCAGTACTTC. Its protein is CASRSGTYEQYF.

This clone was observed a single time. The chain recombines TRBV28 with TRBJ1-5, with 7 bases that match TRBD1. The CDR3 totals 14 residues. Germline V gene data show CDR1 as MDHEN and CDR2 as SYDVKM. With V trimmed by 7 bases and J by 7 bases, 10 bases remained unmatched. The CDR3 bases are TGTGCCAGCACTTCTCGACAGGGACGCCAGCCCCAGCATTTT. It yields the protein CASTSRQGRQPQHF.

The DNA of the CDR3 is TGCGCCAGCAGCTCGACAGGGGCCTCTGGAAACACCATATATTTT. As protein: CASSSTGASGNTIYF. The chain uses TRBV5-1 and TRBJ1-3; 8 positions agree with TRBD1. Per the germline V gene, CDR1 is SGHRS and CDR2 is YFSETQ. The length of the CDR3 is 15 residues. Losses at the gene ends were 3 bases for V and 0 bases for J; bases not matched to a gene: 2.